Listed here are 12 T cell receptor beta chains from one sample, sequenced in a study of blood T cell repertoires in COVID-19. The data were produced by immunoSEQ multiplex PCR, yet TCRdb's version contains in-frame clones alone and is incomplete. The sample lists about 190,000 clones; roughly 80% were seen once. Sequences were obtained from peripheral blood. The receptors were gathered from a human donor in a cohort sampled during active COVID-19.

This clone was observed a single time. The J gene is TRBJ2-7, the V gene TRBV12-3 or TRBV12-4; possibly TRBD2 for D (6 bases). V was pared by 7 bases and J by 6 bases, with 16 bases between. The CDR3 loop spans 13 amino acids. For the CDR3, the DNA is TGTGCCAGCACCCAAGGGACTTGGCGCGAGCAGTACTTC. Translating gives CASTQGTWREQYF.

The CDR3 nucleotides are TGTGCCAGCAGTGAAAGGGCAGGGCTTGGGGCCAACGTCCTGACTTTC. It encodes CASSERAGLGANVLTF. V gene TRBV2 combines with J gene TRBJ2-6; TRBD1 might be the D (5 bases). V lost 2 bases and J lost 3, with 11 bases in between. Looked up from germline, CDR1 is SNHLY and CDR2 is FYNNEI. The CDR3 spans 16 residues.

This sequence joins TRBV21-1 and TRBJ2-7; whether TRBD2, the table's D call, matches the DNA was not checked. TRBV21-1 is a pseudogene segment. The CDR3 covers 16 residues. The DNA for the CDR3 is TGTGCCAGCAGCAAAGGGAGGGACCGTCCGTGTATCGAGCAGTACGTC. It encodes CASSKGRDRPCIEQYV.

The chain links TRBV10-1 to TRBJ1-2; 7 bases align to TRBD1. The CDR3 runs 15 residues. Germline V gives CDR1 WNHNN, CDR2 SYGVQD (reference sequence). The trim removed 0 bases at V and 3 bases at J, leaving 4 bases unmatched. The CDR3 DNA follows: TGCGCCAGCAGTGAGTCGACCGGGACAGACTATGGCTACACCTTC. Its protein product is CASSESTGTDYGYTF.

This chain connects TRBV28 to TRBJ1-1, with D possibly matching TRBD1 (6 bases). The germline CDR1 and CDR2 sequences are MDHEN and SYDVKM. Trimming pared 5 bases from V and 5 bases from J, leaving 24 bases between. There are 17 residues in the CDR3. The CDR3 nucleotides read TGTGCCAGCAGTAGCAGGGGAGATGGAACTTATAGGACTGAAGCTTTCTTT. Protein product: CASSSRGDGTYRTEAFF.

In this sample, this clone turned up a few times. The chain carries TRBV3-1 (or the pseudogene TRBV3-2) and TRBJ2-6, with D possibly matching TRBD1 (5 bases). The CDR3 contains 16 residues. Germline V gene sequence: CDR1 LGHDT, CDR2 YNNKEL (reference sequence). Trimming took 0 bases from V and 4 from J, leaving 10 bases between them. In nucleotides, the CDR3 is TGTGCCAGCAGCCAAGAAGGGGTTACCGGGGCCAACGTCCTGACTTTC. Amino acids: CASSQEGVTGANVLTF.

The J gene is TRBJ2-1, the V gene TRBV18; D is unclear. The CDR3 is 14 amino acids. Germline loops: CDR1 KGHSH, CDR2 LQKENI. Trimming left V 4 bases short and J 2 bases short, with 9 bases between. The CDR3 region is CASSLLSPYNEQFF. The CDR3 coding sequence is TGTGCCAGCTCACTCCTAAGTCCCTACAATGAGCAGTTCTTC.

The rearrangement joins TRBV29-1 to TRBJ2-5; TRBD2 agrees at 7 bases. The J segment lost 5 bases and the V segment lost 5 bases, leaving 20 bases of the junction unmatched. The germline V gene encodes CDR1 SQVTM and CDR2 ANQGSEA. There are 17 residues in the CDR3. The DNA for the CDR3 is TGCAGCGTTCTGTGGCGTGCGAGCGGGACTTGGTCCGAGACCCAGTACTTC. Translated: CSVLWRASGTWSETQYF.

This rearrangement joins TRBV9 to TRBJ2-2; 9 bases agree with TRBD1. Germline CDR1 and CDR2: SGDLS and YYNGEE. V shed 3 bases and J 8 bases; nucleotides not matched to a gene: 17. This CDR3 spans 18 amino acids. CDR3: CASSATTGGAGVVGELFF. Here the CDR3 DNA reads TGTGCCAGCAGCGCTACAACAGGGGGCGCCGGGGTTGTAGGGGAGCTGTTTTTT.

The gene calls are TRBV27 and TRBJ2-2, with 8 bases matching TRBD1. V trimming: 6 bases; J trimming: 5 bases; junction bases outside the gene matches: 8. Germline values: CDR1 MNHEY, CDR2 SMNVEV (reference sequence). The CDR3 runs 15 residues. The CDR3 sequence is CASRSQGAGTGELFF. CDR3 nucleotide sequence: TGTGCCAGCAGATCTCAGGGGGCGGGAACCGGGGAGCTGTTTTTT.

The V gene is TRBV19, the J gene TRBJ1-1; 7 nucleotides agree with TRBD1. The CDR3 extends over 13 amino acids. The V gene end was trimmed by 3 bases and the J gene end by 11 bases; junction bases not matched to a gene: 9. Germline V gene sequence: CDR1 LNHDA, CDR2 SQIVND (reference sequence). The DNA for the CDR3 is TGTGCCAGTAGTATTGACAGGGTGGAGGCGGCTTTCTTT. Its translation is CASSIDRVEAAFF.

DNA of the CDR3: TGTGCCAGCAGTCGTGCGCGGGGGAAGTTCGAGCAGTACTTC. It codes for CASSRARGKFEQYF. The chain carries TRBV3-1 (or the pseudogene TRBV3-2) and TRBJ2-7; 7 bases align to TRBD2. V shed 6 bases and J 6 bases; nucleotides not matched to a gene: 11. CDR3 length equals 14 residues. Germline V gene lookup returns CDR1 LGHDT and CDR2 YNNKEL (reference sequence).